This T cell receptor (beta chain) was retrieved from a study of CD8 T cells in ankylosing spondylitis. This clonotype was found many times. The target antigen is unknown. A quantitative 5'-RACE method, one with molecular barcodes, was used to make TCR beta libraries. In TCRdb, the 5' RACE reads were re-called with MiXCR into one record per CDR3 protein. The repertoire holds some 37,000 distinct CDR3 sequences, with over 10% as singletons. Findings and limits, study-wide: In ankylosing spondylitis blood, a motif of roughly eight highly homologous TCR beta variants appeared characteristic. Disease-associated clones were reportedly significantly overrepresented in matched ankylosing spondylitis synovial fluid. Several of the motif variants were reported before in synovial fluid and blood from reactive arthritis.

The length of the CDR3 is 15 residues. With 8 bases removed from V and 2 bases from J, the gap between germline ends came to 18 bases. Germline values: CDR1 MNHEY, CDR2 SMNVEV (reference sequence). This clonotype was sampled from a male donor with ankylosing spondylitis. The chain uses TRBV27 and TRBJ1-2, with D possibly being TRBD1 (6 bases). Sample: synovial fluid, either unsorted or a sorted T cell fraction (not recorded which). The CDR3 spells CASRVHAGTNYGYTF. In nucleotides, the CDR3 is TGTGCCAGCCGGGTCCACGCCGGGACAAACTATGGCTACACCTTC.